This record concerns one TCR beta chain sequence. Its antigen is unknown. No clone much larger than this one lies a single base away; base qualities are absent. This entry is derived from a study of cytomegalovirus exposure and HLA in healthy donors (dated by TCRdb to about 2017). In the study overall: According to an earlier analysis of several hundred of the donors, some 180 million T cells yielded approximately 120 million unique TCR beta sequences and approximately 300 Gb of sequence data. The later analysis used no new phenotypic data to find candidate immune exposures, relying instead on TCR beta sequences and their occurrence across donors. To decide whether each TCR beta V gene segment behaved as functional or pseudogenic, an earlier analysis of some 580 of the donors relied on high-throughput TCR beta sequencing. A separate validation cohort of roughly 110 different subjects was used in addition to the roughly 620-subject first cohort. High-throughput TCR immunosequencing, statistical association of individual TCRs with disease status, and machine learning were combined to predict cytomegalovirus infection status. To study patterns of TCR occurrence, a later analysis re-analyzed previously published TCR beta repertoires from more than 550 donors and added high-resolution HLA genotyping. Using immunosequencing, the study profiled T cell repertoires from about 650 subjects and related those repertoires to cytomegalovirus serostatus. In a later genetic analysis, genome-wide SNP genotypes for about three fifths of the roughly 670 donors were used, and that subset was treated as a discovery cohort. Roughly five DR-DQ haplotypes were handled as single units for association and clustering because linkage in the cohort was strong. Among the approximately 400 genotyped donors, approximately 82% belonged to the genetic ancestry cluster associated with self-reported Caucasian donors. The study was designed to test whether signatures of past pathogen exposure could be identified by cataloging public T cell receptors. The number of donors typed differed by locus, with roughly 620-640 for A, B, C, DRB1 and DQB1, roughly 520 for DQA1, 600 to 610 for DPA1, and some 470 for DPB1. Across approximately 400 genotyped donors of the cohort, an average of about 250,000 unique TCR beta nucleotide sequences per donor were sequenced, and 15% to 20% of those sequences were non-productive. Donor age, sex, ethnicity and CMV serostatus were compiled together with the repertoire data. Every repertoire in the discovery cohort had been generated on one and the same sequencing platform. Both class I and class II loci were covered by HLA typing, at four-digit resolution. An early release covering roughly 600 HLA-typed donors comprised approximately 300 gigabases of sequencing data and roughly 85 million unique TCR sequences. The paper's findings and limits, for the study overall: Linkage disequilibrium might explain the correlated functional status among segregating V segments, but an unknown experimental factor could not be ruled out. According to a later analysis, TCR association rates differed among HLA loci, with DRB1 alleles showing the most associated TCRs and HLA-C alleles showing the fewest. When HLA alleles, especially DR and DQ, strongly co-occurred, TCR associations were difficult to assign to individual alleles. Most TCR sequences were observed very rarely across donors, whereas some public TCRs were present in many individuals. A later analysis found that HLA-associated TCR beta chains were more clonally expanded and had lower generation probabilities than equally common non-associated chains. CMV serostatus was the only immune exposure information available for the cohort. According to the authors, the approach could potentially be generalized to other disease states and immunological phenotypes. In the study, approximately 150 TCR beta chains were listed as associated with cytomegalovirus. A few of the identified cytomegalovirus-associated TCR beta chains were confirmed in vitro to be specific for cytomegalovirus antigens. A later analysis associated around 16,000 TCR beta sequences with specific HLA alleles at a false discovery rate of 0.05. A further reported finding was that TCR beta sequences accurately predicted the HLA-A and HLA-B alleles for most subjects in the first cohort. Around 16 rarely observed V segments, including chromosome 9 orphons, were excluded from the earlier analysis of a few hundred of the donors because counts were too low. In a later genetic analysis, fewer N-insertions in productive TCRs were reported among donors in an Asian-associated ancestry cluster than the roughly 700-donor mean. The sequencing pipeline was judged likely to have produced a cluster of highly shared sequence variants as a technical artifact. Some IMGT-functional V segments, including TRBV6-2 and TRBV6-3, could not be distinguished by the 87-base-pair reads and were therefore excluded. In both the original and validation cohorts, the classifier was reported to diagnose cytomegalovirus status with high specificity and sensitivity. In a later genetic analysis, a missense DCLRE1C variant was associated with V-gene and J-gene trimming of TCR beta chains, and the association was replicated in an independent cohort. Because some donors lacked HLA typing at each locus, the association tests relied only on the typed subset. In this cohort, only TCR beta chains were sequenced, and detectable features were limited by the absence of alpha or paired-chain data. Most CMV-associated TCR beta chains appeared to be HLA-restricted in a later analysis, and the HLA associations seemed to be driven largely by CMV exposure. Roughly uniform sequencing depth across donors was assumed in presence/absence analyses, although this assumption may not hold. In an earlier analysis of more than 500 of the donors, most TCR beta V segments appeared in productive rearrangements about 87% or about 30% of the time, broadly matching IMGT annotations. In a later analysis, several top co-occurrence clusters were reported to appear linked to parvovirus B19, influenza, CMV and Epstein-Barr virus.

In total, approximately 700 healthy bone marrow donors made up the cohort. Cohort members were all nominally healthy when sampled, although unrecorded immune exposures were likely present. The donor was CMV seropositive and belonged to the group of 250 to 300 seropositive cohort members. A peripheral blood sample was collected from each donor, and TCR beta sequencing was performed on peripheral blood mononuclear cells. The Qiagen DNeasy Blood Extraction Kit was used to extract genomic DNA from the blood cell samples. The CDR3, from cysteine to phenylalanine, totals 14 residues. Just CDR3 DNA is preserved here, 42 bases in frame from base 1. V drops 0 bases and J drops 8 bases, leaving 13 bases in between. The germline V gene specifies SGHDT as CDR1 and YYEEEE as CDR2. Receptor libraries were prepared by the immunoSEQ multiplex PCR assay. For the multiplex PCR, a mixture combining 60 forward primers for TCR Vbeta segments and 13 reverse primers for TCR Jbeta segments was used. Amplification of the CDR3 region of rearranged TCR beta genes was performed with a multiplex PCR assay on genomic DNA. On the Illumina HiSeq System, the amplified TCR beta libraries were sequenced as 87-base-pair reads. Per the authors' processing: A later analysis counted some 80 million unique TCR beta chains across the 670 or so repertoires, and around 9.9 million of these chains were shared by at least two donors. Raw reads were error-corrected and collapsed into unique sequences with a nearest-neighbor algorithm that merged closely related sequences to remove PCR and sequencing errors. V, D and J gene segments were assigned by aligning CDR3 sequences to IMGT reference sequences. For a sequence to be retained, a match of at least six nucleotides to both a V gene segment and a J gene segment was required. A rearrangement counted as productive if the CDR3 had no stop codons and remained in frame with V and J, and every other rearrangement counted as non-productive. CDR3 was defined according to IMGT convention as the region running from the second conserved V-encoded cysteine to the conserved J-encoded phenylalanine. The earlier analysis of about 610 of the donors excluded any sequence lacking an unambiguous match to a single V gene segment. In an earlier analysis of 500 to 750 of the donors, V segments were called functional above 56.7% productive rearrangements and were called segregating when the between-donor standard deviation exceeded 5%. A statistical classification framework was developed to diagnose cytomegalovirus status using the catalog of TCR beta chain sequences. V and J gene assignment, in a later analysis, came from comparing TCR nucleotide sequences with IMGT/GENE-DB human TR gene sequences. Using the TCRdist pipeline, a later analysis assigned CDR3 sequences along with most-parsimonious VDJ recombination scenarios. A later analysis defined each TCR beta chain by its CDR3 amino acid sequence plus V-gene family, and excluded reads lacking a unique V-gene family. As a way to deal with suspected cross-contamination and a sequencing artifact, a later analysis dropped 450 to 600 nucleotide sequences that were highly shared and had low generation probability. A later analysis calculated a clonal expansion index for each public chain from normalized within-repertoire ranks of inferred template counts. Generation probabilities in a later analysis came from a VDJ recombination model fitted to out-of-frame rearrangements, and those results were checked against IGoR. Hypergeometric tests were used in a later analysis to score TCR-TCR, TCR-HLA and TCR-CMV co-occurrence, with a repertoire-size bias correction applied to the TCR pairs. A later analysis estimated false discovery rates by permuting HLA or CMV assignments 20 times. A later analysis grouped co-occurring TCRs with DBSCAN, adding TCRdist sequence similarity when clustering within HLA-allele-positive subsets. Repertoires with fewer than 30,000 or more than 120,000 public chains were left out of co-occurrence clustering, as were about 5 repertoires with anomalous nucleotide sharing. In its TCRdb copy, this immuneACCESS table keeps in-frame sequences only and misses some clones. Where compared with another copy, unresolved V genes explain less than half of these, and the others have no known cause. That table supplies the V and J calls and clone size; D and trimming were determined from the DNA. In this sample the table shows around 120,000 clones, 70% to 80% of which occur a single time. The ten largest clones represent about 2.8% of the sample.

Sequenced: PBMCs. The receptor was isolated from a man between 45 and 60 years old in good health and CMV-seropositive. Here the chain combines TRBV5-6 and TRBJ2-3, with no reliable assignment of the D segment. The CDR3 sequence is CASSLGAGIGTQYF. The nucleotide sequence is TGTGCCAGCAGCTTGGGGGCAGGAATCGGTACGCAGTATTTT.